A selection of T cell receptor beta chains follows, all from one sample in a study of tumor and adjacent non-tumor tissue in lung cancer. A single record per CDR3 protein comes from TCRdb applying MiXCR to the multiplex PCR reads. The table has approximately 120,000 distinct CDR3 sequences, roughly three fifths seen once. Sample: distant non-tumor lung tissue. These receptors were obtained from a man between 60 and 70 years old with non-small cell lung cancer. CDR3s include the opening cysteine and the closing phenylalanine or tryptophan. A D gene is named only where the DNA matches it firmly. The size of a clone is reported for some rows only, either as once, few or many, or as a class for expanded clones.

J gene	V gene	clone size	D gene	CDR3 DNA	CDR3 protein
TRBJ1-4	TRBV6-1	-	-	TGTGGCAGCACCAAAGCAGGAGAAAAACTGTTTTTT	CGSTKAGEKLFF
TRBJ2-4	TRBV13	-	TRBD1	TGTACCAGCAGCTTCCGGGACAGGGGGTCGGGGGGCAAAAACATTCAGTACTTC	CTSSFRDRGSGGKNIQYF
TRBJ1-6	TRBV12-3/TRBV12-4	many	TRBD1	TGTGCCAGCAGTCCGACAGGGGGCCGTGGATCACCCCTCCACTTT	CASSPTGGRGSPLHF
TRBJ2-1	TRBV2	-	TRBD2	TGTGCCAGCAGGCGGACTAGCGGGGGGCCGCGGAATGAGCAGTTCTTC	CASRRTSGGPRNEQFF
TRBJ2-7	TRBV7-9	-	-	TGTGTCAGCAGCTTAGCTCCAGGACACACCCGTTTGTACTTC	CVSSLAPGHTRLYF
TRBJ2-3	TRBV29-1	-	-	TGCAGCTCTCGCCAGGGAGATACGCAGAATTTT	CSSRQGDTQNF
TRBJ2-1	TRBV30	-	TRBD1	TGTGCCTGGGGCCCCGTGACAGGGCTCTTCTTC	CAWGPVTGLFF
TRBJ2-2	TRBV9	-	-	TGTGCCAGCAGCGTTCTAGGGGGTAACACCGGGGAGCTGTTTTTT	CASSVLGGNTGELFF
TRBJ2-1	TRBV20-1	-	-	TGCAGTGCTATGGGTTTTATCAATGAGCAGCTCTTC	CSAMGFINEQLF
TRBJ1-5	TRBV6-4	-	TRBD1	TGTGCCAGCAGTGAGGGACAGTCAAGTCAGCCCCAGCATTTT	CASSEGQSSQPQHF
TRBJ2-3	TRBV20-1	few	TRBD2	TGCAGTGCTAGAGATCTTGGAGCTAGCGGGATCACAGATACGCAGTATTTT	CSARDLGASGITDTQYF
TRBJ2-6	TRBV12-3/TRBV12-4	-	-	TGTGCCAGCAGTCGCGCTGGGGCCACCGTCCTGACTTTC	CASSRAGATVLTF
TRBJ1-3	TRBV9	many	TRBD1	TGTGCCAGCAGCCCGGGACAGTTAAGCTCTGGAAACACCATATATTTT	CASSPGQLSSGNTIYF
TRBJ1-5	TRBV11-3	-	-	TGTACCGGCAGCTTAGCGGAAAATCAATCCCAGCATTTT	CTGSLAENQSQHF
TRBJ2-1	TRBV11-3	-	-	TGTGCCAGCAACGCGGAGGTGGCTAGCTTCCAGTTCTTC	CASNAEVASFQFF
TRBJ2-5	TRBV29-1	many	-	TGCAGCGTTCGGTTCCGGGAGACCCAGTACTTC	CSVRFRETQYF
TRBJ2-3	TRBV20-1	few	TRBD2	TGCAGTGCTATTAAGACGAGCGGGGGTAGCACAGATACGCAGTATTTT	CSAIKTSGGSTDTQYF
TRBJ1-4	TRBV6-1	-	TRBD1	TGTGCCATCAGTCAAACCCCCGGGACAGCAAATGAAAAACTGTTTTTT	CAISQTPGTANEKLFF
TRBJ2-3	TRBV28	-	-	TGTGCCAGCTTCGACGGACTGAGTAGCACGGATACGCGGTATTTT	CASFDGLSSTDTRYF
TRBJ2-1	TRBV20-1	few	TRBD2	TGCAGTGCAAAGACGCCGGGACTAGCTTACAATGAGCAGTCCTTC	CSAKTPGLAYNEQSF
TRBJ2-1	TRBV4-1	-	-	TGCGCCAGCAGATTCGTTACCGGAGGAAGGTGGTTCTTC	CASRFVTGGRWFF
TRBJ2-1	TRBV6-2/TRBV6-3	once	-	TGTGCCACGTGGGCAGTGAAATTCAATGAGCAGTTCTTC	CATWAVKFNEQFF
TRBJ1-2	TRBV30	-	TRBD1	TGTGCCTGGAGCCCACGGGACAGAATTTACTATTGCTGCACCTTC	CAWSPRDRIYYCCTF
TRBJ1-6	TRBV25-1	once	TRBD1	TGTGCCAGCAGATTTCAGGGGGGGAATTCACCCCTCCACTTT	CASRFQGGNSPLHF
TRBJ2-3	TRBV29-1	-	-	TGCAGCGTTACCCGCTCCGGAGGGACCGATACGCAGTATTTT	CSVTRSGGTDTQYF
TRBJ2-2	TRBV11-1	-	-	TGTGCTAGCAGCTCCGGGGACCTCAACACCGGGGAGCTGTTTTTT	CASSSGDLNTGELFF
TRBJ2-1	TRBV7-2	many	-	TGTGCCAGCAGCGCCCGGCTCAGAATCAATGAGCAGTTCTTC	CASSARLRINEQFF
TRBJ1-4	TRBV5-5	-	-	TGTGCTAGCAGCTTACAGGTGGCGGCTAATGAAAAACTGTTTTTT	CASSLQVAANEKLFF
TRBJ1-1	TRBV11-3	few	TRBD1	TGTGCCAGCAGCTTAAAGACAGGGTGGATGAACACTGAAGCTTTCTTT	CASSLKTGWMNTEAFF
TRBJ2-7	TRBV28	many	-	TGTGCCAGCAGTATCCCGGGACTGCCCTCCGAGCAGTACTTC	CASSIPGLPSEQYF
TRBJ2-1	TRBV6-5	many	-	TGTGCCAGCAGCCAGGGGGTGGGGGGCAATGAGCAGTTCTTC	CASSQGVGGNEQFF
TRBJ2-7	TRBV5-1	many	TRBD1	TGCGCCAGCAGCCCGGGACAGAAGTACGAGCAGTACTTC	CASSPGQKYEQYF
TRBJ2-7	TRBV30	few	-	TGTGCCTGGAGTATACTTCAGGGGCCCTACGAGCAGTACTTC	CAWSILQGPYEQYF
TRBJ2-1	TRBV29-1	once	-	TGCAGCACTAACGAGGCTACACAGGGTGGCATGGGTGAGCTGTTCTTC	CSTNEATQGGMGELFF
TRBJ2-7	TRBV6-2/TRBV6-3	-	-	TGTACCAGCGGAGTTACCTTGGGTCTCATGGACTACGAGCAATACTTC	CTSGVTLGLMDYEQYF
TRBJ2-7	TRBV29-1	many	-	TGCAGCGTTGAAACCCCAAGGGGGCAGTACTTC	CSVETPRGQYF
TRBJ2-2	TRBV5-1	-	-	TGCGCCAACAGCTTTAACATCGGGGAGCTATTATTT	CANSFNIGELLF
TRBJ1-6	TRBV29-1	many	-	TGCAGCGTTCGACAGGACAATAATTCACCCCTCCACTTT	CSVRQDNNSPLHF
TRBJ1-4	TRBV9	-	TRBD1	TGTGCCAGCAGCGAATCGGGACAGACGAATGAAAAACTGTTTTTT	CASSESGQTNEKLFF
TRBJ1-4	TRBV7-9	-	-	TGTGCCAGCAGCATTCCAAGGCTAGGGGCGTTT	CASSIPRLGAF
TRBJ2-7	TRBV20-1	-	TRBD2	TGCAGTGCCTCGCGAATCGGGAGGGCCGCCCACGAGCAGTACTTC	CSASRIGRAAHEQYF
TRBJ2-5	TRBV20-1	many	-	TGCAGTGCTAATGGACAGGACTACGAAGAGACCCAGTACTTC	CSANGQDYEETQYF
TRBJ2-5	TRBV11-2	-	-	TGTGCCAGCAGCTTAGTCCCCCGAGGAGAGACCCAGTACTTC	CASSLVPRGETQYF
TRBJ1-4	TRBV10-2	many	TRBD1	TGCGCCAGCTCAAACAGGGGTGGCGAAAAACTGTTTTTT	CASSNRGGEKLFF
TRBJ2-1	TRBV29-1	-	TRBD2	TGCATCCTATCGACTAGCGGGAATGTGTTATTC	CILSTSGNVLF
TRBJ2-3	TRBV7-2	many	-	TGTGCCAGCAGCTTAGTGGTTGGGGGCACAGATACGCAGTATTTT	CASSLVVGGTDTQYF
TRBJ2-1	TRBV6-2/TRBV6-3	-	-	TGTGCCATCAAACCGCAGGGCCCCTACAATGAGCAGTTCTTC	CAIKPQGPYNEQFF
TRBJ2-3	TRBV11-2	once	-	TGTGCCAGCAGCTTAGGGGGAGGAATCACAGATATGCAGTATTTT	CASSLGGGITDMQYF
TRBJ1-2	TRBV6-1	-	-	TGTGTCAGCAGCGACGACGCCCTCGTGGGGCTCGCCGGTTGGGGCTACACCTTC	CVSSDDALVGLAGWGYTF
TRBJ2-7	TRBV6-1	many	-	TGTGCCAGCAGTGAAGGGGTAGCGGCAAATTACGAGCAGTACTTC	CASSEGVAANYEQYF
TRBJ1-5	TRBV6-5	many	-	TGTGCCAGCAGCACCTCCCCATACCAGCCCCAGCATTTT	CASSTSPYQPQHF
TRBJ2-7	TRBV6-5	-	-	TGTGCCGGCAGTTCCGGACCGGGGCCCGGGGAGCAGTACTTC	CAGSSGPGPGEQYF
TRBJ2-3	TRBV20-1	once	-	TGCAGTGCTAACGTTGGCTCCCCTTGGGATACACAGTATTTT	CSANVGSPWDTQYF
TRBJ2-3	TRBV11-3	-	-	TGTGCCCGCAGCTTAGGAGAGACAGATACACAGTATTTT	CARSLGETDTQYF